A single T cell receptor (beta chain) is shown here with its context. Per the germline V gene, CDR1 is MNHEY and CDR2 is SVGEGT. The CDR3 has 15 amino acids. V was shortened by 2 bases and J by 2 bases, with 10 bases between the two germline ends. Authors' methods: Estimated nucleated cell counts came from reference gene primer amplification. Measured with immunoSEQ multiplex PCR; TCRdb has only the in-frame clones, and not every one. V, J and clone size were drawn from that table, and D and trimming were deduced from the DNA. The data hold around 240,000 clones, with roughly 79% observed a single time. These data come from a study of blood T cell repertoires in COVID-19. About the study: Nucleic acid was either cDNA or gDNA, and it came from T cells, B-cell-depleted T cells, or PBMCs.

The sequencing sample was made of peripheral blood. This clonotype was obtained from a woman of 80 years or more with acute or convalescent COVID-19. The rearrangement links TRBV6-2 or TRBV6-3 to TRBJ1-5; weak D call: TRBD1 (6 bases). The CDR3 bases are TGTGCCAGCAGTTACGCCGGACAGCGCAATCAGCCCCAGCATTTT. Its translation: CASSYAGQRNQPQHF.